These 21 T cell receptor beta chains came from one sample sequenced in a study of cytomegalovirus exposure and HLA in healthy donors. PCR involved 60 Vbeta and 13 Jbeta primers. Sequencing used immunoSEQ multiplex PCR; TCRdb keeps in-frame clones, though not all of them. The sample contains about 180,000 clones, around 80% of which appear only once. The sequenced sample consisted of PBMCs. The receptor set was obtained from a man aged 18 to 30 in good health and CMV-seronegative.

This sequence joins TRBV27 and TRBJ2-1; 9 bases line up with TRBD2. The ends lost 0 bases at V and 8 bases at J; junction bases unmatched: 11. CDR1 is MNHEY, CDR2 SMNVEV, per germline (reference sequence). CDR3 length equals 17 residues. This chain's CDR3 is CASSLSPWREGHHEQFF. CDR3 sequence (DNA): TGTGCCAGCAGTTTATCCCCCTGGCGGGAGGGCCATCATGAGCAGTTCTTC.

CDR3 in amino acids: CASGPGQIYNEQFF. Written as DNA, the CDR3 is TGCGCCAGCGGGCCGGGACAGATCTACAATGAGCAGTTCTTC. The chain couples TRBV5-1 to TRBJ2-1; 7 bases align to TRBD1. Trimming cost V 7 bases and J 3 bases; bases outside gene matches: 7. CDR1 is SGHRS, CDR2 YFSETQ, per germline. The CDR3 sequence is 14 residues long.

The chain employs TRBV11-1 and TRBJ1-1, with D maybe TRBD1 (6 bases). Germline loops: CDR1 SGHAT, CDR2 FQDESV (reference sequence). The CDR3 covers 17 residues. With 6 bases removed from V and 0 bases from J, the gap between germline ends came to 20 bases. The CDR3 here is CASRPPLGTGMNTEAFF. Here the CDR3 DNA reads TGTGCCAGCAGACCACCCCTGGGAACAGGGATGAACACTGAAGCTTTCTTT.

Of note for this clone: Different DNA sequences within this sample yield the same CDR3. The genes are TRBV7-9 and TRBJ1-1; the D is unclear. Germline V gene lookup returns CDR1 SEHNR and CDR2 FQNEAQ (reference sequence). V was pared by 5 bases and J by 2 bases, with 9 bases between. This CDR3 comprises 13 residues. DNA for the CDR3: TGTGCCAGCAGCCCTTACCTAAACACTGAAGCTTTCTTT. This encodes CASSPYLNTEAFF.

As DNA, the CDR3 is TGTGCCTGGAATGTCGTCAGGACTAGCGGGACGGGGGCCAACGTCCTGACTTTC. It translates to CAWNVVRTSGTGANVLTF. The chain couples TRBV30 to TRBJ2-6, with 12 positions matching TRBD2. This CDR3 is 18 amino acids long. The V gene end was trimmed by 4 bases and the J gene end by 4 bases; junction bases not matched to a gene: 11. CDR1 and CDR2 (germline): GTSNPN, SVGIG (reference sequence).

The genes are TRBV6-5 and TRBJ1-2, with 7 bases matching TRBD1. This CDR3 spans 14 amino acids. Germline V gene data show CDR1 as MNHEY and CDR2 as SVGAGI. J lost 3 bases, V lost 6 bases, and 7 bases had no gene match. The CDR3 coding sequence is TGTGCCAGCAGGACAACTACAGGGGACTATGGCTACACCTTC. Its translation: CASRTTTGDYGYTF.

This chain links TRBV27 with TRBJ2-7, with TRBD2 matching over 8 bases. Germline CDR1 is MNHEY and CDR2 is SMNVEV (reference sequence). The CDR3 contains 13 residues. The J segment lost 6 bases and the V segment lost 6 bases, leaving 7 bases of the junction unmatched. CDR3 amino acids: CASRIGGVGEQYF. CDR3 coding DNA: TGTGCCAGCAGGATCGGGGGGGTTGGCGAGCAGTACTTC.

The rearrangement uses TRBV5-1 and TRBJ2-5; 8 nucleotides line up with TRBD1. The V segment lost 6 bases and the J segment 5 bases; nucleotides outside the gene matches: 9. Germline values: CDR1 SGHRS, CDR2 YFSETQ. The CDR3 is made up of 14 amino acids. The CDR3 is CASTQGALGETQYF. For the CDR3, the DNA is TGCGCCAGCACCCAGGGGGCGCTGGGGGAGACCCAGTACTTC.

The chain employs TRBV18 and TRBJ2-1; D possibly corresponds to TRBD2 (5 bases). Trimming pared 1 base from V and 8 bases from J, leaving 15 bases between. Germline CDR1 is KGHSH and CDR2 is LQKENI. The CDR3 loop spans 15 amino acids. CDR3 sequence reads: CASSPQSGARDEQFF. CDR3 nucleotide sequence: TGTGCCAGCTCACCACAGAGCGGCGCCCGTGATGAGCAGTTCTTC.

This clone appeared a single time. The junction departs from germline at one end; a sequencing error may be responsible. This chain links TRBV11-2 with TRBJ1-3, with D uncertain. Germline V lookup: CDR1 SGHAT, CDR2 FQNNGV. The CDR3 covers 12 residues. CDR3 region: CTSSQLEDTIYF. CDR3 in DNA: TGTACCAGCAGCCAGTTGGAGGACACCATATATTTT.

This sequence joins TRBV30 and TRBJ2-4; TRBD2 might be the D (5 bases). V shed 4 bases and J shed 3 bases, with 19 bases lying between them. The CDR3 has 16 residues. Germline lookup yields CDR1 GTSNPN and CDR2 SVGIG (reference sequence). The CDR3 DNA sequence: TGTGCCTGGACCCCTAGAGGGCAGCGGCACAAAAACATTCAGTACTTC. Protein: CAWTPRGQRHKNIQYF.

This clone has a single count. V is TRBV2 and J is TRBJ2-7; 12 nucleotides agree with TRBD1. Germline V gene data show CDR1 as SNHLY and CDR2 as FYNNEI. The V and J ends lost 7 bases and 6 bases, in that order; junction bases with no gene match: 10. This CDR3 has 15 residues. DNA for the CDR3: TGTGCCAGCACCCTAGAGGGACAGGGGGCTTGCGAGCAGTACTTC. It yields the protein CASTLEGQGACEQYF.

The rearrangement joins TRBV7-2 to TRBJ2-7; TRBD2 is a possible D gene (6 bases). The V gene lost 1 base and the J gene lost 3 bases, with 10 bases spanning the gap. The CDR3 runs 14 residues. Germline loops: CDR1 SGHTA, CDR2 FQGNSA. CDR3 protein: CASSLGGNYYEQYF. The CDR3 nucleotides are TGTGCCAGCAGCTTAGGCGGGAACTACTACGAGCAGTACTTC.

This chain joins TRBV2 and TRBJ1-5, with D maybe TRBD1 (6 bases). Germline loops: CDR1 SNHLY, CDR2 FYNNEI. The CDR3 length is 18 residues. The ends were cut back, 7 bases at V and 1 base at J, with 23 bases in the middle. The CDR3 loop reads CASTESRGRGGSNQPQHF. The CDR3 DNA reads TGTGCCAGCACTGAGTCCCGGGGGCGGGGAGGGAGCAATCAGCCCCAGCATTTT.

The CDR3 loop reads CASSQTGAANEKLFF. The CDR3 DNA follows: TGTGCCAGCAGCCAGACAGGCGCCGCTAATGAAAAACTGTTTTTT. The chain carries TRBV11-3 and TRBJ1-4, with D possibly being TRBD1 (6 bases). The V end lost 5 bases, the J end lost 3 bases, and 13 bases lay between the germline ends. Germline values: CDR1 SGHNT, CDR2 YENEEA. CDR3 size: 15 residues.

The chain couples TRBV4-3 to TRBJ2-1, with 10 nucleotides matching TRBD2. After removal of 1 base from V and 8 bases from J, the junction contained 5 bases not matched to a gene. The CDR3 runs to 15 residues. Germline V lookup: CDR1 LGHNA, CDR2 YSLEER. CDR3 loop: CASSQVASGRHEQFF. CDR3 nucleotides: TGCGCCAGCAGCCAAGTGGCTAGCGGGAGACATGAGCAGTTCTTC.

The chain is built from TRBV28 and TRBJ1-1; 8 nucleotides match TRBD1. This CDR3 is 12 amino acids long. CDR1 is MDHEN and CDR2 is SYDVKM in the germline V gene. Trimming at V came to 6 bases and at J to 6 bases, leaving 3 bases not matched to a gene. Here the CDR3 reads CASRTQGAEAFF. The CDR3 coding sequence is TGTGCCAGCAGGACACAGGGGGCTGAAGCTTTCTTT.

V is TRBV30 and J is TRBJ2-3, with 7 bases matching TRBD1. The CDR3 runs to 14 residues. CDR1 is GTSNPN, CDR2 SVGIG, per germline (reference sequence). The V segment lost 4 bases and the J segment 2 bases; nucleotides outside the gene matches: 6. CDR3 sequence reads: CAWIQDRYTDTQYF. The CDR3 DNA reads as TGTGCCTGGATTCAGGACAGGTACACAGATACGCAGTATTTT.

V gene TRBV10-3 combines with J gene TRBJ1-1, with 7 nucleotides matching TRBD1. V lost 2 bases, J lost 2 bases, and 5 bases stayed unmatched. Germline CDR1 is ENHRY and CDR2 is SYGVKD. CDR3 length equals 15 residues. The CDR3 sequence: CAISEIYRGNTEAFF. CDR3 coding DNA: TGTGCCATCAGTGAGATATACAGGGGAAACACTGAAGCTTTCTTT.

The chain employs TRBV9 and TRBJ2-2; the D gene is possibly TRBD2 (6 bases). The ends were cut back, 0 bases at V and 4 bases at J, with 13 bases in the middle. The CDR3 totals 16 residues. Germline V gives CDR1 SGDLS, CDR2 YYNGEE. In DNA form, the CDR3 reads TGTGCCAGCAGCGTAGACGGGGGAGCGGGCACCGGGGAGCTGTTTTTT. Translated: CASSVDGGAGTGELFF.

The chain recombines TRBV30 with TRBJ2-3; tentatively, D is TRBD2 (5 bases). V was shortened by 3 bases and J by 2 bases, with 12 bases between the two germline ends. The germline V gene has CDR1 GTSNPN and CDR2 SVGIG (reference sequence). The CDR3 runs to 14 residues. The CDR3 spells CAWRKAASTDTQYF. The CDR3 nucleotides read TGTGCCTGGAGAAAAGCGGCATCCACAGATACGCAGTATTTT.